What follows is one T cell receptor (beta chain) and its context. Its specificity is unknown. This CDR3 has 16 amino acids. Germline CDR1 is SGHRS and CDR2 is YFSETQ. With 1 base clipped from V and 4 bases from J, the junction kept 7 bases outside the gene matches. This entry comes from a study of Ad26.COV2.S vaccination and SARS-CoV-2 variants. Using immunoSEQ multiplex PCR, the repertoire was profiled, and TCRdb retains in-frame clones only, with some absent. The sample lists roughly 320,000 clones, approximately 80% seen once, with approximately 2.1% in the top ten. Study results and limitations: Recipients of either vaccine or placebo displayed similar breadth of non-spike TCRs.

The treatment here: roughly 19 received Ad26.COV2.S at low or high dose, single or two shots; roughly five received placebo; per-sample allocation not given. Samples came from day 63 after the first vaccine or placebo injection. The V and J genes are TRBV5-1 and TRBJ2-1, with 8 positions matching TRBD2. The specimen comprised peripheral blood, sampled in a trial of Ad26.COV2.S vaccine versus placebo. The sequence derives from a person aged 18-65 years who received the Ad26.COV2.S COVID-19 vaccine or a placebo. CDR3: CASSLSGGGHYNEQFF. Written as DNA, the CDR3 is TGCGCCAGCAGCTTGAGCGGCGGGGGGCATTACAATGAGCAGTTCTTC.